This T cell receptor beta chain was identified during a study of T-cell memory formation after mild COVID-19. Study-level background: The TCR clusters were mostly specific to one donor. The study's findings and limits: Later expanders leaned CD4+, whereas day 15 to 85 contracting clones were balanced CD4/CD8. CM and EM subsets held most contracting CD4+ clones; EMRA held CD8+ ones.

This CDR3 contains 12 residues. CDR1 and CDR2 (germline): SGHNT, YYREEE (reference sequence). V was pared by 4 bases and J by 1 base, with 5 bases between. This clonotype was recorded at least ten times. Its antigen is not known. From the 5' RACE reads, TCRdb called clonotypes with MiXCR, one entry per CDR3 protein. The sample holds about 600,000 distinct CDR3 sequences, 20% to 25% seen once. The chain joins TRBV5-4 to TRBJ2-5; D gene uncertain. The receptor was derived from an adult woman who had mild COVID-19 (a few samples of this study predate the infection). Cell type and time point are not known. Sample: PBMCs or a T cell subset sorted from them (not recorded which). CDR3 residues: CASSQPQETQYF. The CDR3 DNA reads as TGTGCCAGCAGCCAACCCCAAGAGACCCAGTACTTC.